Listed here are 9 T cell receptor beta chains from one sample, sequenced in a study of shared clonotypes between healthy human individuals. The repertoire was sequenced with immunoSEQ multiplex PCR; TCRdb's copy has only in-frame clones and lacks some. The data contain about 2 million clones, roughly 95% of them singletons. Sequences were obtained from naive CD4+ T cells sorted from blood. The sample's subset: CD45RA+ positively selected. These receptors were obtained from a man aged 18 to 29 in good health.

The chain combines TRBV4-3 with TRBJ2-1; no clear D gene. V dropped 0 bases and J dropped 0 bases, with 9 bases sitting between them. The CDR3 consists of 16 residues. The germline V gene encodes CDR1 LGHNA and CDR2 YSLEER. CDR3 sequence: CASSQDGPNSYNEQFF. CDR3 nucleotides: TGCGCCAGCAGCCAAGATGGGCCCAACTCCTACAATGAGCAGTTCTTC.

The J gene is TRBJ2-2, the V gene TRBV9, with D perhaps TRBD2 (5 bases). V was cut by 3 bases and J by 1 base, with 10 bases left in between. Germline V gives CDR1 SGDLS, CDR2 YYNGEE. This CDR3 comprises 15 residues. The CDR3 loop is CASSAPGRNTGELFF. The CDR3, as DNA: TGTGCCAGCAGCGCCCCGGGGAGGAACACCGGGGAGCTGTTTTTT.

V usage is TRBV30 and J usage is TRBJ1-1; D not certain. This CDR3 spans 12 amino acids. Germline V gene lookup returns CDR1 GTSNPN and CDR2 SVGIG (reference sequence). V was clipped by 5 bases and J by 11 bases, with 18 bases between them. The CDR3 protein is CAWSPGRDTAFF. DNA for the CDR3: TGTGCCTGGTCTCCGGGGAGGGATACGGCTTTCTTT.

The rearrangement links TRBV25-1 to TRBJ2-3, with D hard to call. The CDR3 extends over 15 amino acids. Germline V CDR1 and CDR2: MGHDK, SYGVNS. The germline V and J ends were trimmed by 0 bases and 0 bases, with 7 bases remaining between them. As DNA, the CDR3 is TGTGCCAGCAGTGAATACGTCTCTAGCACAGATACGCAGTATTTT. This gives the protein CASSEYVSSTDTQYF. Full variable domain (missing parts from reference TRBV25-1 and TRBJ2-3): EADIYQTPRYLVIGTGKKITLECSQTMGHDKMYWYQQDPGMELHLIHYSYGVNSTEKGDLSSESTVSRIRTEHFPLTLESARPSHTSQYLCASSEYVSSTDTQYFGPGTRLTVL.

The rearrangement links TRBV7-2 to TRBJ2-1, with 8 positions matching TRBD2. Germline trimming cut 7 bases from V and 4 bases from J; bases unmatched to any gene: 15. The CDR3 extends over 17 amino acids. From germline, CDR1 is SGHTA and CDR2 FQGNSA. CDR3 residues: CASIISGAGGLYNEQFF. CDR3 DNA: TGTGCCAGCATCATTTCAGGGGCGGGAGGTCTTTACAATGAGCAGTTCTTC.

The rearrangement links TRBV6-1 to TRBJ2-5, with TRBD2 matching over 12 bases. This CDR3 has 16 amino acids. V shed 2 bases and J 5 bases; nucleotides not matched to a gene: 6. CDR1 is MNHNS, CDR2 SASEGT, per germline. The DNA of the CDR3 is TGTGCCAGCAGTGAACAACTAGCGGGGGGCACGGAGACCCAGTACTTC. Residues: CASSEQLAGGTETQYF.

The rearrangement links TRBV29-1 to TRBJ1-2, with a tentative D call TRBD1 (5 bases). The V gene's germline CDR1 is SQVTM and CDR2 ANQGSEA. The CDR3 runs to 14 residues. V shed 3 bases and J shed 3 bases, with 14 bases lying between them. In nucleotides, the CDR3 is TGCAGCGTTGAGCGTTGGAGGGACCACTATGGCTACACCTTC. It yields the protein CSVERWRDHYGYTF. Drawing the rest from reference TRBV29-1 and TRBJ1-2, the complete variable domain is SAVISQKPSRDICQRGTSLTIQCQVDSQVTMMFWYRQQPGQSLTLIATANQGSEATYESGFVIDKFPISRPNLTFSTLTVSNMSPEDSSIYLCSVERWRDHYGYTFGSGTRLTVV.

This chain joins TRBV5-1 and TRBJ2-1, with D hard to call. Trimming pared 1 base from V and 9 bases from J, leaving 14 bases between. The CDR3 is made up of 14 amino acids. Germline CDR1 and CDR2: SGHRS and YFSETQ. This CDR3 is CASSLFADPREQFF. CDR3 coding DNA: TGCGCCAGCAGCTTGTTTGCCGACCCACGTGAGCAGTTCTTC.

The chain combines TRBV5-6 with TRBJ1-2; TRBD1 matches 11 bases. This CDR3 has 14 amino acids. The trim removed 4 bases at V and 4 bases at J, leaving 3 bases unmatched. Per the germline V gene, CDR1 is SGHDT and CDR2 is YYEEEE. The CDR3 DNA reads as TGTGCCAGCAGCATGGGACAGGGGGTCTATGGCTACACCTTC. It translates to CASSMGQGVYGYTF. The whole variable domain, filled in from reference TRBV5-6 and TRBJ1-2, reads DAGVTQSPTHLIKTRGQQVTLRCSPKSGHDTVSWYQQALGQGPQFIFQYYEEEERQRGNFPDRFSGHQFPNYSSELNVNALLLGDSALYLCASSMGQGVYGYTFGSGTRLTVV.